The source of this T cell receptor (beta chain) is a study of liver allograft versus peripheral blood T cells. Study-wide context: Recipients' peripheral blood served as the comparator for T cell receptor repertoires in transplanted livers.

Study findings and constraints: It was reported that the T cell receptor repertoires found inside liver allografts differed from those that were detected in peripheral blood.

This clonotype was seen only once. Its antigen remains unknown. Between the trimmed V and J ends, which lost 2 bases and 4 bases, there was a span of 8 bases. CDR3 length: 14 residues. Via MiXCR, TCRdb re-called the reads, giving one row per CDR3 protein. Of 15,000 or so distinct CDR3 sequences listed, roughly a fifth are singletons. The V and J genes are TRBV12-3 or TRBV12-4 and TRBJ1-4, with D perhaps matching TRBD1 (5 bases). The clonotype originates from a human patient who had a liver transplant. The T cells may come from the graft donor. For the CDR3, the DNA is TGTGCCAGCAGTTTACAGGGTAGTAATGAAAAACTGTTTTTT. Translation: CASSLQGSNEKLFF.